This T cell receptor (beta chain) was profiled in a study of shared clonotypes between healthy human individuals (dated by TCRdb to about 2020). About the investigation overall: A couple of women and a few men aged 18 to 49 years were included in the cohort. For each donor, CD4 naive and CD4 memory were each run on three plates, CD8 naive on two plates, and CD8 memory on one plate. Libraries were prepared and TCR repertoires were sequenced by different laboratories using diverse techniques, in order to increase sequencing depth and limit assay-specific biases. Per donor, leukapheresis produced somewhere between about 0.8 and 9 billion PBMCs. The study deeply sequenced blood TCR repertoires of 5 or 6 healthy adults to estimate repertoire size and the extent of clonotype sharing between individuals.

With respect to this clone: Its antigen remains unidentified. No base-level quality is on record; no much larger clone is a single base apart.

The donors were healthy, HIV-negative adults with no recently reported acute infections or vaccinations. Every donor was a Caucasian adult residing in Nashville, Tennessee, USA. CD4+ T cells were enriched through magnetic negative selection, after which naive cells were positively selected on CD45RA and the remaining negative fraction served as the memory subset. Blood was obtained by leukapheresis, after which PBMCs were separated by Ficoll-Histopaque density gradient centrifugation and cryopreserved in liquid nitrogen vapor phase. Analytical flow cytometry was used to check the purity and quantity of every magnetically sorted T cell population. Genomic DNA was isolated from each sorted fraction and quantified by UV absorbance on a Nanodrop 2000c. On the study overall, not on this receptor specifically: Sampling was limited to blood, and TCR repertoires in tissue likely differ from TCR repertoires in blood. Naive subsets generally had larger estimated clonotype richness than memory subsets did. Across four donors, approximately 4.6% of naive CD4, approximately 3.5% of naive CD8, 2% to 2.5% of memory CD4, and 0.4% to 0.45% of memory CD8 clonotypes were shared. The small number of donors limited the genetic and exposure-history diversity represented. Based on pairwise subsampling, the degree of clonotype sharing among donors was expected to be affected by sequencing depth. Clonotypes shared by all four sorted-subset donors showed higher generation probabilities than non-shared clonotypes. Rarefaction of sorted-subset datasets indicated incomplete sequencing despite the large sequencing depth.

Using the deep immunoSEQ assay, multiplex PCR amplified TCR CDR3 regions from genomic DNA. Extracted genomic DNA from each cell subset was distributed evenly across all wells of several immunoSEQ 96-well plates, and each plate was treated as a replicate. For sorted subsets, approximately 190 ng genomic DNA, equal to about 30,000 T cell genomes, was loaded into each replicate PCR. Purified libraries were quantified with a Qubit 3.0 fluorometer, sized on a Bioanalyzer 2100, and re-quantified with the KAPA Library Quantification kit. Every immunoSEQ 96-well plate was sequenced on a dedicated single-read 150-cycle Illumina NextSeq 550 flow cell. The authors' analysis ran thus. Because the immunoSEQ output held only junctional sequences and lacked quality scores, the filtering could not match the filtering applied to full-length reads. To assign V/J genes and CDR3, sequences were annotated against IMGT germline references using PyIR, a Python wrapper for IgBLAST v1.9. Reads were removed for weak V/J assignments (E-value above 1e-6), missing CDR3, stop codons, out-of-frame junctions, or ambiguous translated residues. V3J clonotypes were defined by identical inferred V gene, J gene, and CDR3 amino acid sequence. Percentage overlap between repertoires was calculated by dividing the number of shared unique clonotypes by the size of the smaller repertoire. RTK rarefaction, the Chao1 estimator, and Recon v2.1 estimates of unobserved clonotypes were used to assess repertoire richness. For all TCRbeta clonotypes obtained by the gDNA method from a few donors, generation probabilities were computed with OLGA. TCRdb holds this immuneACCESS table with in-frame rearrangements only. Some clones are missing; in checked studies, unresolved V genes explain under half, and the rest has no known cause. V and J calls and clone size are as listed in that table; D and trimming were resolved from the DNA. This sample lists over 2 million clones; around 93% were detected once. The ten most abundant clones make up 0.37% of the sample.

This clonotype originated in a man between 18 and 29 years old in good health. Some clones in this sample may be carry-over from other donors' samples. Sequenced input: naive CD4+ T cells from PBMCs. This specimen's cell subset or site label, interpreted: CD45RA+ positively selected.

The DNA sequence is given as TGTGCCAGCAGCTCCAGACAGGTTCCAGAGACCCAGTACTTC. Protein translation: CASSSRQVPETQYF. Recombination connected TRBV11-1 to TRBJ2-5; the D region possibly corresponds to TRBD1 (6 bases align). As encoded in the germline V gene (reference sequence), CDR1 is SGHAT while CDR2 is FQDESV. Measured from the cysteine to the phenylalanine, the CDR3 is 14 residues long. Only the CDR3 region is kept as DNA, spanning 42 bases read in frame from base 1. The germline ends are 13 bases apart after V is trimmed by 4 bases and J by 4 bases.